A single sample gave rise to the 22 T cell receptor beta chains below, sequenced in a study of shared clonotypes between healthy human individuals. Clones were read by immunoSEQ multiplex PCR, and TCRdb kept only the in-frame ones, dropping some. The data show approximately 2.5 million clones, with just over 90% seen just once and over 0.12% held by the top ten. The sample comprised naive CD4+ T cells sorted from blood. Sample subset: CD45RA+ positively selected. The receptors derive from a man between 18 and 29 years old in good health.

The rearrangement joins TRBV7-9 to TRBJ1-1; the D is unclear. This CDR3 region has 14 residues. The germline V and J ends were trimmed by 8 bases and 4 bases, with 17 bases remaining between them. Looked up from germline, CDR1 is SEHNR and CDR2 is FQNEAQ (reference sequence). CDR3 bases: TGTGCCAGCTCATCGACCAACAAGGGCACTGAAGCTTTCTTT. The encoded protein is CASSSTNKGTEAFF.

Note on this clone: This CDR3 is also generated by other DNA sequences in the sample. This chain uses TRBV11-2 with TRBJ2-3, with D unresolved. V was trimmed by 1 base and J by 3 bases, leaving 8 bases between them. CDR1 and CDR2 (germline): SGHAT, FQNNGV. There are 14 residues in the CDR3. Here the CDR3 reads CASSLGVVTDTQYF. DNA of the CDR3: TGTGCCAGCAGCTTAGGGGTTGTAACAGATACGCAGTATTTT. The full variable domain, in which reference TRBV11-2 and TRBJ2-3 provide the parts outside the CDR3, is EAGVAQSPRYKIIEKRQSVAFWCNPISGHATLYWYQQILGQGPKLLIQFQNNGVVDDSQLPKDRFSAERLKGVDSTLKIQPAKLEDSAVYLCASSLGVVTDTQYFGPGTRLTVL.

The chain links TRBV6-6 to TRBJ2-4; 7 bases are shared with TRBD1. Germline CDR1 reads MNHNY; CDR2 reads SVGAGI (reference sequence). The CDR3 extends over 14 amino acids. V lost 6 bases to trimming and J lost 7 bases; unmatched junction nucleotides: 9. The CDR3 DNA follows: TGTGCCAGCAGCCCCGGGACAGCTACCAACATTCAGTACTTC. Protein sequence: CASSPGTATNIQYF.

Only one count was recorded for this clone. V gene TRBV27 combines with J gene TRBJ1-2, with 7 positions matching TRBD1. This CDR3 spans 13 amino acids. Per the germline V gene, CDR1 is MNHEY and CDR2 is SMNVEV (reference sequence). Losses at the gene ends were 5 bases for V and 5 bases for J; bases not matched to a gene: 5. The CDR3 DNA follows: TGTGCCAGCAGTGCTCAGGGGGTATATGGCTACACCTTC. Residues: CASSAQGVYGYTF.

The table lists this clone with a count of one. The genes are TRBV5-1 and TRBJ2-2; D is unresolved. CDR3 length: 14 residues. Looked up from germline, CDR1 is SGHRS and CDR2 is YFSETQ. The V gene lost 3 bases and the J gene lost 4 bases, with 10 bases spanning the gap. Written as DNA, the CDR3 is TGCGCCAGCAGCTCATCGGTTTCCACCGGGGAGCTGTTTTTT. Protein: CASSSSVSTGELFF.

As to this clone: Distinct nucleotide sequences in the sample also encode this CDR3. This chain connects TRBV29-1 to TRBJ1-5; tentatively, D is TRBD1 (5 bases). Germline CDR1 is SQVTM and CDR2 is ANQGSEA. The CDR3 is made up of 13 amino acids. Trimming cost V 6 bases and J 4 bases, with 13 bases left between them. CDR3 protein: CSVGEGGNQPQHF. For the CDR3, the DNA is TGCAGCGTGGGGGAAGGAGGGAATCAGCCCCAGCATTTT.

CDR3 sequence: CAISGETSSYEQYF. CDR3 nucleotide sequence: TGTGCCATCAGTGGTGAAACGAGCTCCTACGAGCAGTACTTC. The J gene is TRBJ2-7, the V gene TRBV10-3; D ambiguous. The V end lost 4 bases, the J end lost 0 bases, and 10 bases lay between the germline ends. The germline V gene encodes CDR1 ENHRY and CDR2 SYGVKD. There are 14 residues in the CDR3.

The V and J genes are TRBV6-5 and TRBJ1-1; no reliable D call. The CDR3 has 15 residues. Germline loops: CDR1 MNHEY, CDR2 SVGAGI. V shed 0 bases and J shed 0 bases, with 8 bases lying between them. The CDR3 bases are TGTGCCAGCAGTTACTCGAATATCGTGAACACTGAAGCTTTCTTT. It yields the protein CASSYSNIVNTEAFF.

The chain is built from TRBV6-5 and TRBJ1-4; D may be TRBD1 (6 bases). CDR1 is MNHEY, CDR2 SVGAGI, per germline. V lost 6 bases to trimming and J lost 6 bases, with 17 bases between them. The length of the CDR3 is 15 residues. The CDR3 DNA follows: TGTGCCAGCAGCCCCGAGGGGGGTACGCATGAAAAACTGTTTTTT. Its translation is CASSPEGGTHEKLFF.

As concerns this clone: Other DNA sequences in the sample encode the same CDR3. The genes are TRBV29-1 and TRBJ2-7; 10 nucleotides match TRBD1. The CDR3 length is 13 residues. With 5 bases clipped from V and 0 bases from J, the junction kept 1 base outside the gene matches. The V gene's germline CDR1 is SQVTM and CDR2 ANQGSEA. The CDR3 nucleotides are TGCAGCGTTAGACAGGGGGCCTCCTACGAGCAGTACTTC. It specifies CSVRQGASYEQYF.

CDR3 protein: CASTLMGSFVYNEQFF. As DNA, the CDR3 is TGTGCCAGCACCCTCATGGGGTCCTTTGTCTACAATGAGCAGTTCTTC. The chain employs TRBV7-2 and TRBJ2-1; D remains unclear. V dropped 7 bases and J dropped 3 bases, with 19 bases sitting between them. The CDR3 is 16 amino acids. Germline lookup yields CDR1 SGHTA and CDR2 FQGNSA.

This chain connects TRBV5-1 to TRBJ2-3; D not certain. Germline assignment: CDR1 SGHRS and CDR2 YFSETQ. The CDR3 spans 14 residues. V lost 2 bases and J lost 2, with 9 bases in between. The CDR3 coding sequence is TGCGCCAGCAGCTTCTCAGATAACACAGATACGCAGTATTTT. Encoded protein: CASSFSDNTDTQYF.

The chain has TRBV6-1 and TRBJ1-2; D is uncertain. The CDR3 sequence is 13 residues long. Germline V gene data show CDR1 as MNHNS and CDR2 as SASEGT. V lost 8 bases to trimming and J lost 2 bases, with 12 bases between them. The CDR3, as DNA: TGTGCCAGCGGGTTACGAGCAAACTATGGCTACACCTTC. Translated: CASGLRANYGYTF.

The chain is built from TRBV4-3 and TRBJ2-5; TRBD2 might be the D (5 bases). Germline CDR1 LGHNA, CDR2 YSLEER. The V end lost 1 base, the J end lost 5 bases, and 17 bases lay between the germline ends. The CDR3 has 16 amino acids. CDR3 bases: TGCGCCAGCAGCCAAGGGTGGGGAGCGGCGTCGGAGACCCAGTACTTC. Protein: CASSQGWGAASETQYF.

The V gene is TRBV6-6, the J gene TRBJ2-7; D possibly corresponds to TRBD2 (6 bases). The germline CDR1 and CDR2 sequences are MNHNY and SVGAGI (reference sequence). The CDR3 is 14 amino acids. Deletions cut 5 bases from V and 3 bases from J, with 14 bases between. The CDR3 DNA sequence: TGTGCCAGCAGTCCGGGACTTCCCCTCTACGAGCAGTACTTC. Translated, it gives CASSPGLPLYEQYF.

The chain employs TRBV2 and TRBJ1-6; D ambiguous. Trimming took 3 bases from V and 10 from J, leaving 13 bases between them. The length of the CDR3 is 14 residues. CDR1 and CDR2 from the germline V gene are SNHLY and FYNNEI. CDR3 region: CASSDFGAKSPLHF. The CDR3 nucleotides read TGTGCCAGCAGTGATTTCGGCGCTAAGTCACCCCTCCACTTT.

The V and J genes are TRBV4-1 and TRBJ2-5; D may match TRBD1 or TRBD2 (5 bases each). This CDR3 contains 13 residues. Germline CDR1 reads MGHRA; CDR2 reads YSYEKL. Trimming shortened V by 0 bases and J by 13 bases, and 15 bases separated the two germline ends. The CDR3 sequence: CASSQDRDGHTYF. CDR3 bases: TGCGCCAGCAGCCAAGATAGGGACGGACACACGTACTTC.

This chain uses TRBV7-8 with TRBJ2-5, with 8 bases lining up with TRBD1. The germline V gene has CDR1 SGHVS and CDR2 FQNEAQ. V shed 5 bases, J shed 5 bases, and the junction held 7 bases outside the gene matches. CDR3 length: 14 residues. The CDR3 here is CASSTRQGSETQYF. The CDR3 nucleotides read TGTGCCAGCAGCACGCGACAGGGGTCGGAGACCCAGTACTTC.

Remarks on this clone: Distinct nucleotide sequences in the sample also encode this CDR3. CDR3 DNA sequence: TGTGCCAGTAGTCTGTCTAATCAGCCCCAGCATTTT. Protein sequence: CASSLSNQPQHF. The genes are TRBV19 and TRBJ1-5; D remains ambiguous. The CDR3 is 12 residues long. Trimming cost V 5 bases and J 4 bases, with 6 bases left between them. CDR1 is LNHDA and CDR2 is SQIVND in the germline V gene (reference sequence). The variable domain in full, with the rest retrieved from reference TRBV19 and TRBJ1-5, is DGGITQSPKYLFRKEGQNVTLSCEQNLNHDAMYWYRQDPGQGLRLIYYSQIVNDFQKGDIAEGYSVSREKKESFPLTVTSAQKNPTAFYLCASSLSNQPQHFGDGTRLSIL.

This rearrangement joins TRBV6-4 to TRBJ2-7; D assignment may be TRBD1 or TRBD2 (5 bases each). Trimming took 4 bases from V and 0 from J, leaving 13 bases between them. Per the germline V gene, CDR1 is MRHNA and CDR2 is SNTAGT. This CDR3 has 15 residues. Here the CDR3 DNA reads TGTGCCAGCAGTGGTTCATCAGGGACCTCCTACGAGCAGTACTTC. Amino acids: CASSGSSGTSYEQYF.

Of note for this clone: In the same sample, other DNA sequences code for this CDR3. The chain employs TRBV15 and TRBJ2-7; 7 bases align to TRBD2. The CDR3 has 15 residues. The J segment lost 3 bases and the V segment lost 1 base, leaving 6 bases of the junction unmatched. The germline V gene encodes CDR1 LNHNV and CDR2 YYDKDF (reference sequence). CDR3 nucleotides: TGTGCCACCAGCAGAGGGTCTAGCGGAAGCTACGAGCAGTACTTC. Translating it yields CATSRGSSGSYEQYF.

The V gene is TRBV6-1, the J gene TRBJ2-1; 8 bases line up with TRBD1. The V and J ends lost 7 bases and 9 bases, in that order; junction bases with no gene match: 8. In germline, CDR1 is MNHNS, CDR2 SASEGT. The CDR3 has 13 amino acids. CDR3 coding DNA: TGTGCCAGCACTAGGACAGGGAGTCGTGAGCAGTTCTTC. Protein: CASTRTGSREQFF.